One and the same sample provided the 4 T cell receptor beta chains below, sequenced in a study of spatial heterogeneity in lung cancer. Time point given: blood at routine non-recurrence follow-up after resection. Unsorted whole RNA of tumor, nontumor lung or frozen PBMC was sequenced. MiXCR was run by TCRdb on the 5' RACE reads, yielding one entry per CDR3 protein. Found here are around 110,000 distinct CDR3 sequences, more than 10% of them singletons; the top ten hold 15% to 20%. The sequencing used PBMCs, collected at follow-up. These receptors all come from a male donor with early-stage non-small cell lung cancer.

This clonotype has at least ten counts. The chain has TRBV25-1 and TRBJ2-7; tentative D call: TRBD2 (5 bases). V was cut by 5 bases and J by 2 bases, with 13 bases left in between. CDR3 length: 14 residues. Germline CDR1 MGHDK, CDR2 SYGVNS. The CDR3 sequence: CASSRSRETYEQYF. CDR3 nucleotide sequence: TGTGCCAGCAGTCGCTCTCGGGAAACCTACGAGCAGTACTTC.

The genes are TRBV20-1 and TRBJ2-7, with TRBD1 matching 9 bases. The CDR3 sequence is 15 residues long. Looked up from germline, CDR1 is DFQATT and CDR2 is SNEGSKA (reference sequence). The V segment lost 3 bases and the J segment 0 bases; nucleotides outside the gene matches: 6. CDR3 region: CSARTRDRASYEQYF. The CDR3 DNA follows: TGCAGTGCTAGGACCCGGGACAGGGCCTCCTACGAGCAGTACTTC.

The table lists this clonotype with many counts. The V call is TRBV18, the J call TRBJ1-5, with 7 bases that match TRBD1. There are 14 residues in the CDR3. Germline CDR1 is KGHSH and CDR2 is LQKENI. Trimming cost V 3 bases and J 4 bases; bases outside gene matches: 3. CDR3 sequence: CASSPGQPNQPQHF. In DNA form, the CDR3 reads TGTGCCAGCTCACCGGGACAGCCAAATCAGCCCCAGCATTTT.

The chain uses TRBV28 and TRBJ2-7, with 9 bases aligning to TRBD1. The V gene end was trimmed by 4 bases and the J gene end by 9 bases; junction bases not matched to a gene: 13. CDR1 is MDHEN, CDR2 SYDVKM, per germline. This CDR3 spans 15 amino acids. The CDR3 protein is CASSSSGTGPIGQYF. As DNA, the CDR3 is TGTGCCAGCAGTTCATCCGGGACAGGGCCCATCGGGCAGTACTTC.